These T cell receptor beta chains were read from a single sample in a study of shared clonotypes between healthy human individuals. Method: immunoSEQ multiplex PCR; TCRdb's copy keeps in-frame clones and lacks some. The table shows more than 550,000 clones, with around 70% occurring only once. Sequencing input: memory CD4+ T cells sorted from blood. The receptors come from a woman aged 25-40 years in good health. The CDR3 runs from the conserved cysteine through the conserved F or W. The order of the fields is J gene, D gene, V gene, clone size, CDR3 DNA, CDR3 protein. The D gene is left open where the match is weak. Size values are once, few and many counts, or a class for expanded clones, and some rows have none.

TRBJ2-3,-,TRBV5-4,once,TGTGCCAGCAGCTTGGATCTCGGGCTGACAGATACGCAGTATTTT,CASSLDLGLTDTQYF
TRBJ2-6,-,TRBV6-5,-,TGTGCCAGCAGTTACCTCCCTTCGACAGGGGCCAACGTCCTGACTTTC,CASSYLPSTGANVLTF
TRBJ2-1,-,TRBV5-1,-,TGCGCCAGCAGCTCCCGGGACACCGGTCACGATGAGCAGTTCTTC,CASSSRDTGHDEQFF
TRBJ1-5,-,TRBV6-4,-,TGTGCCAGCAGTGAATCGACAAGCAATCAGCCCCAGCATTTT,CASSESTSNQPQHF
TRBJ1-1,-,TRBV11-2,-,TGTGCCAGCAGCTTAACGGGGTTTGGGACTGAAGCTTTCTTT,CASSLTGFGTEAFF
TRBJ2-1,-,TRBV5-1,-,TGCGCCAGCAGCTTCCGGACCCCCGGAGGGGTGAATGAGCAGTTCTTC,CASSFRTPGGVNEQFF
TRBJ1-1,-,TRBV14,few,TGTGCCAGCAGCCATGATCGGCATAGGACTGAAGCTTTCTTT,CASSHDRHRTEAFF
TRBJ2-1,TRBD2,TRBV5-4,-,TGTGCCAGCAGCTCCGGGACTAGCGCTGAGCAGTTCTTC,CASSSGTSAEQFF
TRBJ2-1,-,TRBV29-1,once,TGCAGTTCCCAGGAGGGAGGAGAGCAGTTCTTC,CSSQEGGEQFF
TRBJ1-2,TRBD1,TRBV5-4,-,TGTGCCAGCAGCTTGGTAGGTCAGGGGGCACATGGCTACACCTTC,CASSLVGQGAHGYTF
TRBJ2-1,TRBD2,TRBV6-5,-,TGTGCCAGCAGGACTAGCCGGCTTACAGTGAATGAGCAGTTCTTC,CASRTSRLTVNEQFF
TRBJ2-5,TRBD1,TRBV28,-,TGTGCCAGCAGCCCCGGGACAGATGGGAAGACCCAGTACTTC,CASSPGTDGKTQYF
TRBJ2-4,-,TRBV11-2,-,TGTGCCAGCAGCCTCCCCGGGTCGGGCATTCAGTACTTC,CASSLPGSGIQYF
TRBJ1-1,-,TRBV2,-,TGTGCCGGGGTCCGGGAGGGGACTGAAGCTTTCTTT,CAGVREGTEAFF
TRBJ1-2,-,TRBV27,-,TGTGCCAGCAGCACCGCCCCGGGACGTTCGTTAGGCTACACCTTC,CASSTAPGRSLGYTF
TRBJ1-6,TRBD1,TRBV28,-,TGTGCCAGCAGTCCACGACAGGGGGCGAATTCACCCCTCCACTTT,CASSPRQGANSPLHF
TRBJ1-4,TRBD1,TRBV2,-,TGTGCCAGCAGTGGACAGGGGACCGGTGGTGAAAAACTGTTTTTT,CASSGQGTGGEKLFF
TRBJ2-3,TRBD2,TRBV9,-,TGTGCCAGCAGCGCCCGACGAATTAGCGGGACAGATACGCAGTATTTT,CASSARRISGTDTQYF
TRBJ1-1,-,TRBV19,-,TGTGCCAGTAGTATAACGGGATGGGAAGCTTTCTTT,CASSITGWEAFF
TRBJ1-2,-,TRBV11-2,-,TGTGCCAGCAGCTTATACGAGACTTCTAACTATGGCTACACCTTC,CASSLYETSNYGYTF
TRBJ2-7,-,TRBV28,-,TGTGCCAGCAGCCGGGGACTCCAAGGTGGAGAGCAGTACTTC,CASSRGLQGGEQYF
TRBJ1-1,-,TRBV7-2,once,TGTGCCAGCAGCACTAGCCCCACTTATCTTACTGAAGCTTTCTTT,CASSTSPTYLTEAFF
TRBJ2-1,TRBD2,TRBV27,-,TGTGCCAGCAGCGAAATAGCGGGAGGCTCCTACAATGAGCAGTTCTTC,CASSEIAGGSYNEQFF
TRBJ1-3,-,TRBV2,once,TGTGCCAGCAGCCAAGGTCGGGGGCGACCCTCTGGAAACACCATATATTTT,CASSQGRGRPSGNTIYF
TRBJ2-5,-,TRBV15,-,TGTGCCACCAGCAGAGATAGAGGGGAGACCCAGTACTTC,CATSRDRGETQYF
TRBJ2-7,-,TRBV28,-,TGTGCCAGCAGTTACAGATTCTACGAGCAGTACTTC,CASSYRFYEQYF
TRBJ1-1,-,TRBV6-1,-,TGTGCCAGCAGTGTACTGGGGAACACTGAAGCTTTCTTT,CASSVLGNTEAFF
TRBJ2-1,TRBD1,TRBV28,-,TGTGCCAGCAGTGCCCTGGGACAGGGGAGAATCCACAATGAGCAGTTCTTC,CASSALGQGRIHNEQFF
TRBJ1-4,TRBD1,TRBV18,-,TGTGCCAGCTCTTCCGGGACAGAAGAAAAACTGTTTTTT,CASSSGTEEKLFF
TRBJ2-7,TRBD2,TRBV7-6,few,TGTGCCAGCAGCTTAGATAGTAGCGGGTACGGGACGATGCAGTACTTC,CASSLDSSGYGTMQYF
TRBJ2-1,-,TRBV9,-,TGTGCCAGCAGCGTAGATCGGGAGCAGTTCTTC,CASSVDREQFF
TRBJ2-5,-,TRBV11-2,-,TGTGCCAGCAGCTCCGGAGCACAAGAGACCCAGTACTTC,CASSSGAQETQYF
TRBJ2-7,-,TRBV9,-,TGTGCCAGCAGCGGACAGGACTACGAGCAGTACTTC,CASSGQDYEQYF
TRBJ2-6,-,TRBV27,-,TGTGCCAGCAGCCCCTCTGGGGCCAACGTCCTGACTTTC,CASSPSGANVLTF
TRBJ2-1,-,TRBV7-3,few,TGTGCCAGCAGCCTCCTCCCCTACGCGGGATCCTACAATGAGCAGTTCTTC,CASSLLPYAGSYNEQFF
TRBJ2-7,-,TRBV14,-,TGTGCCAGCAGCCAAGCCTGGGAGAGTGGGAGATCCTACGAGCAGTACTTC,CASSQAWESGRSYEQYF
TRBJ1-1,-,TRBV5-6,once,TGTGCCAGCAGGTCATTAGACACTGAAGCTTTCTTT,CASRSLDTEAFF
TRBJ1-1,TRBD1,TRBV27,-,TGTGCCAGCAGCTCCTTCAGGGGGGCTGAAGCTTTCTTT,CASSSFRGAEAFF
TRBJ2-7,-,TRBV6-1,-,TGTGCCAGCAGTGAGGGACACGTCGGCGAGCAGTACTTC,CASSEGHVGEQYF
TRBJ2-7,TRBD1,TRBV28,-,TGTGCCACAATCCGGGACAGCCCCTACGAGCAGTACTTC,CATIRDSPYEQYF
TRBJ2-1,-,TRBV11-2,-,TGTGCCAGCAGCTTTGAGGAAGGGTACAATGAGCAGTTCTTC,CASSFEEGYNEQFF
TRBJ1-6,-,TRBV7-2,-,TGTGCCAGCAGCTCAACTGGTCCGAATAATTCACCCCTCCACTTT,CASSSTGPNNSPLHF
TRBJ2-7,TRBD1,TRBV4-1,-,TGCGCCAGCAGCCCGGACAGGCCCCCCTACGAGCAGTACTTC,CASSPDRPPYEQYF
TRBJ2-7,TRBD1,TRBV5-4,many,TGTGCCAGCAGCTTCTGGGACAGATCCTACGAGCAGTACTTC,CASSFWDRSYEQYF
TRBJ2-2,-,TRBV6-4,-,TGTGCCAGCGGATTTGAGGGGAACACCGGGGAGCTGTTTTTT,CASGFEGNTGELFF